This TCR beta chain was recorded in a study of T cells in Graves' hyperthyroidism and ophthalmopathy. There are 16 residues in the CDR3. The germline V gene has CDR1 MNHEY and CDR2 SVGAGI. V was cut by 0 bases and J by 6 bases, with 16 bases left in between. TCR beta CDR3 regions were amplified from RNA. A set of HTBI primers served as the primers for a first-round RT-PCR of the TCR CDR3. One entry per CDR3 protein, called by TCRdb with MiXCR from the multiplex PCR reads. The sample contains hundreds of thousands of distinct CDR3 sequences, approximately 15% of which appear only once. Calling Graves' hyperthyroidism stable meant ophthalmopathy did not progress within 18 months. Thyroid ultrasound, orbital computed tomography, clinical symptoms, and serum thyroxine and TRAb underpinned diagnoses. This clonotype was counted ten times or more.

The J gene is TRBJ2-3, the V gene TRBV6-5; no reliable D call. This receptor was identified in a middle-aged woman with Graves' hyperthyroidism. The specimen was blood. The CDR3 spells CASSYSGGSHWDTQYF. The CDR3 DNA reads TGTGCCAGCAGTTACTCCGGTGGCAGTCACTGGGATACGCAGTATTTT.